The 18 T cell receptor beta chains in this list originate from one sample, sequenced in a study of T cells in Graves' hyperthyroidism and ophthalmopathy. RNA transcripts provided the source from which TCR beta CDR3 regions were amplified. The HTBI primer set drove a first-round RT-PCR of the TCR CDR3. TCRdb independently ran MiXCR on the multiplex PCR reads; one entry per CDR3 protein. The table lists almost 500,000 distinct CDR3 sequences, under 25% of them singletons. The sequenced material came from blood. These receptors all stem from a woman between 65 and 79 years old with Graves' ophthalmopathy.

The chain carries TRBV10-2 and TRBJ1-1; no reliable D call. Germline CDR1 WSHSY, CDR2 SAAADI. This CDR3 is built from 14 residues. Trimming left V 0 bases short and J 6 bases short, with 11 bases between. CDR3 DNA: TGCGCCAGCAGTGAGTCTGGGAAAGGAGCTGAAGCTTTCTTT. It codes for CASSESGKGAEAFF.

This clonotype was seen once. The chain employs TRBV4-3 and TRBJ1-4; perhaps TRBD1 as D (5 bases). CDR3 length equals 15 residues. Deletions cut 2 bases from V and 8 bases from J, with 15 bases between. The germline V gene has CDR1 LGHNA and CDR2 YSLEER. As DNA, the CDR3 is TGCGCCAGCAGCCAATCCGGGACCCCACAGGAAAAACTGTTTTTT. Protein product: CASSQSGTPQEKLFF.

The chain has TRBV9 and TRBJ2-1; TRBD2 matches at 7 bases. The V gene end was trimmed by 3 bases and the J gene end by 0 bases; junction bases not matched to a gene: 9. The germline V gene has CDR1 SGDLS and CDR2 YYNGEE. The CDR3 consists of 17 residues. The DNA of the CDR3 is TGTGCCAGCAGCGGAGTACAAGCGGGGCGCTCCTACAATGAGCAGTTCTTC. It is translated as CASSGVQAGRSYNEQFF.

This clonotype was seen at least ten times. The V and J genes are TRBV2 and TRBJ1-1; D is possibly TRBD1 (5 bases). The CDR3 covers 13 residues. Trimming removed 6 bases from V and 0 bases from J, with 8 bases in between. The germline CDR1 and CDR2 sequences are SNHLY and FYNNEI. The CDR3 region has the DNA TGTGCCAGCAGGGGGGATCTGAACACTGAAGCTTTCTTT. Protein sequence: CASRGDLNTEAFF.

The gene calls are TRBV5-5 and TRBJ2-7, with D possibly being TRBD2 (6 bases). The CDR3 length is 15 residues. Germline lookup yields CDR1 SGHKS and CDR2 YYEKEE (reference sequence). The V end lost 2 bases, the J end lost 2 bases, and 14 bases lay between the germline ends. DNA for the CDR3: TGTGCCAGCAGCTTTCGTCCGGGAGAGACCTACGAGCAGTACTTC. This translates into CASSFRPGETYEQYF.

This clonotype occurred many times. The gene calls are TRBV2 and TRBJ2-5; no clear D gene. The CDR3 contains 11 residues. The germline V gene has CDR1 SNHLY and CDR2 FYNNEI. V dropped 2 bases and J dropped 6 bases, with 4 bases sitting between them. CDR3 sequence: CASSEFQTQYF. Here the CDR3 DNA reads TGTGCCAGCAGTGAATTCCAGACCCAGTACTTC.

This clonotype has at least ten counts. This sequence joins TRBV3-1 and TRBJ1-3; D might be TRBD1 (5 bases). V was pared by 2 bases and J by 3 bases, with 14 bases between. The CDR3 loop spans 16 amino acids. Germline V gene sequence: CDR1 LGHDT, CDR2 YNNKEL (reference sequence). The CDR3 is CASSQPDSILGNTIYF. The DNA of the CDR3 is TGTGCCAGCAGCCAACCTGACAGCATCCTTGGAAACACCATATATTTT. The full variable domain, completed using reference TRBV3-1 and TRBJ1-3, is DTAVSQTPKYLVTQMGNDKSIKCEQNLGHDTMYWYKQDSKKFLKIMFSYNNKELIINETVPNRFSPKSPDKAHLNLHINSLELGDSAVYFCASSQPDSILGNTIYFGEGSWLTVV.

This clonotype was detected a few times. The chain employs TRBV7-9 and TRBJ2-7; D unresolved. Germline V CDR1 and CDR2: SEHNR, FQNEAQ (reference sequence). V gave up 7 bases and J gave up 7 bases, with 11 bases separating them. The CDR3 has 11 amino acids. Written as DNA, the CDR3 is TGTGCCAGCACCAGCCTGGGGGAGCAGTACTTC. It is translated as CASTSLGEQYF. Using reference TRBV7-9 and TRBJ2-7 for the parts outside the CDR3, the full variable domain is DTGVSQNPRHKITKRGQNVTFRCDPISEHNRLYWYRQTLGQGPEFLTYFQNEAQLEKSRLLSDRFSAERPKGSFSTLEIQRTEQGDSAMYLCASTSLGEQYFGPGTRLTVT.

This clonotype has a handful of counts. The chain combines TRBV19 with TRBJ1-1; 7 positions match TRBD1. Trimming cost V 6 bases and J 0 bases; bases outside gene matches: 7. Per germline, CDR1 LNHDA and CDR2 SQIVND (reference sequence). This CDR3 contains 15 residues. The CDR3 region is CASRLYGQVNTEAFF. CDR3 DNA: TGTGCCAGTAGACTCTACGGACAGGTGAACACTGAAGCTTTCTTT.

This sequence joins TRBV6-5 and TRBJ2-7; D is unclear. V was pared by 2 bases and J by 2 bases, with 10 bases between. The CDR3 runs to 14 residues. Germline lookup yields CDR1 MNHEY and CDR2 SVGAGI. CDR3 in DNA: TGTGCCAGCAGTTACAGCCCAGCCGCCTACGAGCAGTACTTC. Residues: CASSYSPAAYEQYF.

This clonotype was recorded a few times. The genes are TRBV30 and TRBJ1-5, with D perhaps TRBD1 (5 bases). CDR3 size: 14 residues. Germline CDR1 GTSNPN, CDR2 SVGIG (reference sequence). V was clipped by 1 base and J by 4 bases, with 11 bases between them. CDR3 in amino acids: CAWSGDSQNQPQHF. The CDR3 DNA is TGTGCCTGGAGTGGAGACAGCCAAAATCAGCCCCAGCATTTT.

In regard to this clonotype: At one of its ends the junction is not consistent with the germline gene, which may arise from a read error. The CDR3 spells CASTTAGVGNQPQRF. The DNA for the CDR3 is TGTGCCAGCACTACGGCAGGGGTGGGCAATCAGCCCCAGCGTTTT. The chain joins TRBV6-1 to TRBJ1-5, with D possibly TRBD1 on 6 matching bases. The CDR3 runs 15 residues. Germline CDR1 and CDR2: MNHNS and SASEGT.

This clonotype was recorded a few times. The V gene is TRBV12-3 or TRBV12-4, the J gene TRBJ2-1, with TRBD2 matching 9 bases. The CDR3 consists of 17 residues. The trim removed 5 bases at V and 5 bases at J, leaving 13 bases unmatched. CDR3 in DNA: TGTGCCAGCAGTCCCTCTCCCGGGACTAGCCCAGACAATGAGCAGTTCTTC. Translated: CASSPSPGTSPDNEQFF.

Written as DNA, the CDR3 is TGCAGTGCTAGAGGGACTACCAACTACGAGCAGTACTTC. It translates to CSARGTTNYEQYF. The chain couples TRBV20-1 to TRBJ2-7; TRBD2 is a possible D gene (6 bases). This CDR3 contains 13 residues. Germline values: CDR1 DFQATT, CDR2 SNEGSKA (reference sequence). Trimming cost V 1 base and J 3 bases, with 10 bases left between them.

The J gene is TRBJ2-3, the V gene TRBV9, with D perhaps TRBD1 or TRBD2 (6 bases each). CDR3 length: 17 amino acids. V was clipped by 1 base and J by 4 bases, with 19 bases between them. Germline CDR1 is SGDLS and CDR2 is YYNGEE. The CDR3 loop is CASSVNPTGSGADTQYF. In DNA form, the CDR3 reads TGTGCCAGCAGCGTAAATCCCACAGGGTCGGGGGCAGATACGCAGTATTTT.

The rearrangement uses TRBV19 and TRBJ2-1; 8 bases are shared with TRBD2. From germline, CDR1 is LNHDA and CDR2 SQIVND (reference sequence). This CDR3 is built from 16 residues. With 7 bases clipped from V and 0 bases from J, the junction kept 8 bases outside the gene matches. The CDR3 here is CASIGREGSSYNEQFF. The CDR3 region has the DNA TGTGCCAGTATCGGACGGGAGGGGAGCTCCTACAATGAGCAGTTCTTC.

This chain uses TRBV19 with TRBJ1-5; no firm D call. The V end lost 3 bases, the J end lost 3 bases, and 9 bases lay between the germline ends. Germline V gene data show CDR1 as LNHDA and CDR2 as SQIVND (reference sequence). This CDR3 has 14 residues. The CDR3 DNA reads as TGTGCCAGTAGTATCATTGGCCCCAATCAGCCCCAGCATTTT. Protein product: CASSIIGPNQPQHF.

This clonotype has more than one count but fewer than ten. The chain recombines TRBV6-1 with TRBJ1-5; 8 nucleotides match TRBD1. In germline, CDR1 is MNHNS, CDR2 SASEGT. Trimming removed 6 bases from V and 2 bases from J; junction bases left unmatched: 9. There are 16 residues in the CDR3. This CDR3 is CASSSGQGMGNQPQHF. DNA of the CDR3: TGTGCCAGCAGCTCAGGACAGGGCATGGGCAATCAGCCCCAGCATTTT.